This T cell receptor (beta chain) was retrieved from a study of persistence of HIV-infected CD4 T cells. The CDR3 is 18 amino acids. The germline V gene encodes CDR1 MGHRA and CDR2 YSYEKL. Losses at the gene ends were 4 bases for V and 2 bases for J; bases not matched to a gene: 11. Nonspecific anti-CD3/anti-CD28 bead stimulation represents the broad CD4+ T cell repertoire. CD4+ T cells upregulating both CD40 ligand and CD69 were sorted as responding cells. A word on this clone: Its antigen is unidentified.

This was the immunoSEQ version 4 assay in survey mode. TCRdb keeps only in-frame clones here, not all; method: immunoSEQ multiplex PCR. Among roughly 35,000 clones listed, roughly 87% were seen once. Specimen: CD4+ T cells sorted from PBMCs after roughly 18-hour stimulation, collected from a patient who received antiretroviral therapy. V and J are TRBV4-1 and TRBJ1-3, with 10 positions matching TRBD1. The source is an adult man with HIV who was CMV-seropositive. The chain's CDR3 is CASSLGQGTSLTGNTIYF. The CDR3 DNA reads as TGCGCCAGCAGCCTGGGACAGGGGACTTCCCTTACTGGAAACACCATATATTTT.